What follows is one T cell receptor (beta chain) and its context. The CDR3 covers 15 residues. CDR1 and CDR2 from the germline V gene are SGDLS and YYNGEE. V was shortened by 3 bases and J by 5 bases, with 17 bases between the two germline ends. The table came from immunoSEQ multiplex PCR; TCRdb's copy has only in-frame clones and leaves some out. The sample records about 40,000 clones, 88% being singletons. This record belongs to a study of blood T cell repertoires in COVID-19. Study overall: Samples came from the United States, Italy and Spain, spanning acute and convalescent COVID-19.

Sequencing input: peripheral blood. This receptor was obtained from a woman aged 70 to 79 with acute or convalescent COVID-19. V usage is TRBV9 and J usage is TRBJ2-5, with D unclear. CDR3 loop: CASSASLIPHETQYF. CDR3 DNA sequence: TGTGCCAGCAGCGCCTCCCTAATCCCCCATGAGACCCAGTACTTC.